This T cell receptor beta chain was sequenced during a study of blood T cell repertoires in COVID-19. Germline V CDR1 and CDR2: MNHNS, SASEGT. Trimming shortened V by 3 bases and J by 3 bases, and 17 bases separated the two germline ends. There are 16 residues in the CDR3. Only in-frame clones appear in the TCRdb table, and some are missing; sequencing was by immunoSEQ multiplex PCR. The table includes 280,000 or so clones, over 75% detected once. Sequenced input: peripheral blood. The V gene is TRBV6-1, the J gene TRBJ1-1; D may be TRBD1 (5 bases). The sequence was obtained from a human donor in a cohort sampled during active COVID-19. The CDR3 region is CASSEQATWGDTEAFF. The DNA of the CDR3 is TGTGCCAGCAGTGAGCAGGCCACTTGGGGGGACACTGAAGCTTTCTTT.